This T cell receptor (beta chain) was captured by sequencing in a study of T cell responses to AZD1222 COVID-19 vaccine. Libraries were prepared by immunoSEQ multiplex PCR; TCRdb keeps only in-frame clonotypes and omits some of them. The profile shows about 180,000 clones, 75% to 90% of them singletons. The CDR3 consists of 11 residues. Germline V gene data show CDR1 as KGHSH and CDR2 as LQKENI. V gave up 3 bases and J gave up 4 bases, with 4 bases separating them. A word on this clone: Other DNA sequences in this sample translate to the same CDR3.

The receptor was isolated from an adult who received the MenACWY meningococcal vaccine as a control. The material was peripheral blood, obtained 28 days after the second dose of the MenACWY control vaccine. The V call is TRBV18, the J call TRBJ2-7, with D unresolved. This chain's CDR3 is CASSPEYEQYF. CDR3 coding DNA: TGTGCCAGCTCACCGGAGTACGAGCAGTACTTC.